The 21 T cell receptor beta chains below all came from one sample that was sequenced in a study of T cells in women clearing cervical HPV infection (dated by TCRdb to the late 2010s). Library method: the immunoSEQ multiplex PCR assay. As stored in TCRdb, this immuneACCESS dataset retains in-frame rearrangements with V and J assigned. A fraction of the clones does not appear; measured against another copy, unresolved V genes explain less than half of the discrepancy, and the remainder lacks a known reason. The table for this sample shows under 40,000 clones. The ten largest clonotypes hold approximately 4.5% of the sample. Sample: blood buffy coat. The receptors derive from a woman aged 18 to 75 with a cervical HPV16 infection that either progressed to CIN3+ or cleared (not recorded which).

With respect to this clone: The read ends 3 residues early relative to the CDR3; the germline J gene fills the gap. This rearrangement joins TRBV20-1 to TRBJ2-2, with TRBD1 matching over 8 bases. There are 14 residues in the CDR3. Per the germline V gene, CDR1 is DFQATT and CDR2 is SNEGSKA (reference sequence). CDR3 DNA (partial): TGCAGTGCTATCGATGGACAGGGAATCGAAAAG. Amino acid sequence: CSAIDGQGIEK. The CDR3, in full, reads CSAIDGQGIEKLFF.

The CDR3 bases that were read are TGTGCCAGCTCACCGGGGCCAGACAGGGTCGGCGGT. Translating it yields CASSPGPDRVGG. The entire CDR3 is CASSPGPDRVGGQYF. This sequence joins TRBV18 and TRBJ2-4; 7 bases are a match to TRBD1. The CDR3 is cut off 3 residues early in the read; its end comes from the germline J gene. The CDR3 sequence is 15 residues long. Germline V lookup: CDR1 KGHSH, CDR2 LQKENI.

Worth noting for this clone: The read comes to an end 3 residues before the CDR3 does, leaving the germline J gene to fill in the end. This rearrangement joins TRBV11-2 to TRBJ2-7, with 10 bases lining up with TRBD1. Trimming cost V 5 bases and J 6 bases; bases outside gene matches: 7. CDR3 length: 14 residues. CDR1 and CDR2 from the germline V gene are SGHAT and FQNNGV. The CDR3 loop is CASSVQTGGVEQYF. The covered CDR3 bases are TGTGCCAGCAGCGTCCAGACAGGGGGCGTCGAG.

The sequenced part of the CDR3 DNA is TGCAGTGCTACCCTCACAGGGAACAATCAGCCG. Residues: CSATLTGNNQP. The full CDR3 sequence reads CSATLTGNNQPQYF. V usage is TRBV20-1 and J usage is TRBJ2-3; D may be TRBD1 (6 bases). Coverage ceases 3 residues before the CDR3 finishes, and the germline J gene fills in the end. CDR3 length: 14 residues. Germline V gene data show CDR1 as DFQATT and CDR2 as SNEGSKA (reference sequence).

Turning to this clone: The CDR3 end is not reached by the read, which stops 3 residues before it; the germline J gene fills it in. This rearrangement joins TRBV24-1 to TRBJ1-5, with 7 bases matching TRBD1. The length of the CDR3 is 13 residues. V was clipped by 10 bases and J by 2 bases; unmatched bases: 4. CDR1 is KGHDR and CDR2 is SFDVKD in the germline V gene. This CDR3 is CATTGEGNQPQHF. Partial CDR3 DNA: TGTGCCACTACAGGGGAAGGCAATCAGCCC.

About this clone: Read data end 3 residues before the CDR3 end; the end is taken from the germline J gene. The chain carries TRBV18 and TRBJ2-4; 10 bases line up with TRBD1. Germline CDR1 reads KGHSH; CDR2 reads LQKENI. CDR3 length: 13 amino acids. CDR3 DNA (partial): TGTGCCAGCTCACCCGAGACAGGGGGCGGT. It is translated as CASSPETGGG. The whole CDR3 protein reads CASSPETGGGQYF.

Concerning this clone: Sequencing ends 3 residues short of the CDR3 end; the germline J gene provides the rest. The rearrangement links TRBV18 to TRBJ1-1; 7 nucleotides match TRBD1. Germline V gene lookup returns CDR1 KGHSH and CDR2 LQKENI. Germline trimming cut 5 bases from V and 3 bases from J; bases unmatched to any gene: 12. The CDR3 covers 16 residues. The CDR3 bases that were read are TGTGCCAGCTCAGAAGGACAGGTCCCCAAGTACACTGAA. Translated: CASSEGQVPKYTE. The whole CDR3 is CASSEGQVPKYTEAFF.

As for this clone: The read gets to within 3 residues of the CDR3 end, and the germline J gene fills in the rest. This rearrangement joins TRBV7-2 to TRBJ1-2; D uncertain. Germline V gene lookup returns CDR1 SGHTA and CDR2 FQGNSA. The V gene lost 2 bases and the J gene lost 7 bases, with 11 bases spanning the gap. The CDR3 is made up of 13 amino acids. Partial CDR3 DNA: TGTGCCAGCAGCTTAAGTCAGAACATTGGC. It codes for CASSLSQNIG. The CDR3 in its entirety is CASSLSQNIGYTF.

Comments on this clone: The CDR3 goes on 3 residues after the read ends, and that part is filled in from the germline J gene. The chain carries TRBV12-3 or TRBV12-4 and TRBJ1-2, with 9 bases identical to TRBD1. CDR3 length equals 14 residues. V trimming: 1 base; J trimming: 6 bases; junction bases outside the gene matches: 3. The DNA read from the CDR3 is TGTGCCAGCAGTTTAGGGGGACAGGGACATGGC. It translates to CASSLGGQGHG. The entire CDR3 protein is CASSLGGQGHGYTF.

About this clone: The DNA ends 3 residues before the CDR3 does, and the rest of the CDR3 is filled in from the germline J gene. V and J are TRBV19 and TRBJ1-4; D call uncertain. Germline CDR1 LNHDA, CDR2 SQIVND (reference sequence). The CDR3 totals 14 residues. The germline V and J ends were trimmed by 3 bases and 4 bases, with 9 bases remaining between them. The sequenced part of the CDR3 DNA is TGTGCCAGTAGTATTTTCCCTAGTAATGAAAAA. As protein: CASSIFPSNEK. The full CDR3 is CASSIFPSNEKLFF.

To note about this clone: The CDR3 end is not reached by the read, which stops 3 residues before it; the germline J gene fills it in. The rearrangement joins TRBV15 to TRBJ1-2; 7 nucleotides agree with TRBD1. The length of the CDR3 is 16 residues. With V trimmed by 3 bases and J by 2 bases, 9 bases remained unmatched. In germline, CDR1 is LNHNV, CDR2 YYDKDF (reference sequence). The CDR3 sequence: CATSSPPGTENYGYTF. The DNA read from the CDR3 is TGTGCCACCAGCAGTCCTCCCGGGACAGAGAACTATGGC.

In regard to this clone: At one boundary the junction diverges from the germline segment, which might be a read error. The CDR3 end is not reached by the read, which stops 3 residues before it; the germline J gene fills it in. The V call is TRBV30, the J call TRBJ2-2; TRBD1 aligns across 7 bases. Per germline, CDR1 GTSNPN and CDR2 SVGIG (reference sequence). This CDR3 has 14 amino acids. The CDR3 reads CAWNGRGNTRELFF. CDR3 bases read: TGTGCCTGGAACGGCAGGGGGAACACCAGGGAG.

Notes on this clone: The CDR3 end falls 3 residues outside the read, so it is completed with the germline J gene. The chain joins TRBV5-1 to TRBJ1-1; TRBD1 might be the D (6 bases). Trimming left V 4 bases short and J 1 base short, with 23 bases between. CDR1 is SGHRS and CDR2 is YFSETQ in the germline V gene. The CDR3 spans 18 residues. The sequenced part of the CDR3 DNA is TGCGCCAGCAGCCTAAGACAGGTGACGGGGGGACGGAACACTGAA. The encoded protein is CASSLRQVTGGRNTE. The whole CDR3 reads CASSLRQVTGGRNTEAFF.

Remarks on this clone: Read coverage stops 3 residues before the CDR3 terminus; the germline J gene supplies the remainder. The chain uses TRBV29-1 and TRBJ2-3; 10 nucleotides align to TRBD2. V lost 1 base to trimming and J lost 2 bases; unmatched junction nucleotides: 6. The CDR3 is 16 residues long. Germline V CDR1 and CDR2: SQVTM, ANQGSEA. The DNA read from the CDR3 is TGCAGCGTTGAAGTTGGGCTAGCGGGGGTCACAGATACG. Protein: CSVEVGLAGVTDT. The whole CDR3 sequence reads CSVEVGLAGVTDTQYF.

As for this clone: The read gets to within 3 residues of the CDR3 end, and the germline J gene fills in the rest. The V call is TRBV19, the J call TRBJ1-3; 7 bases align to TRBD1. This CDR3 is built from 18 residues. J was trimmed by 0 bases and V by 3 bases; bases with no gene match: 11. Germline CDR1 and CDR2: LNHDA and SQIVND (reference sequence). The DNA read from the CDR3 is TGTGCCAGTAGTATCCGGGACAGCCATGCTAGCTCTGGAAACACC. Translating gives CASSIRDSHASSGNT. The complete CDR3 sequence is CASSIRDSHASSGNTIYF.

With regard to this clone: The missing CDR3 end, 3 residues past where the read stops, is filled in from the germline J gene. V gene TRBV19 combines with J gene TRBJ1-5; D remains unclear. Per germline, CDR1 LNHDA and CDR2 SQIVND (reference sequence). V shed 3 bases and J shed 0 bases, with 15 bases lying between them. The CDR3 loop spans 17 amino acids. The part of the CDR3 DNA that was read is TGTGCCAGTAGTATCCCTCAGTGGGCAGATAGCAATCAGCCC. Protein sequence: CASSIPQWADSNQP. The CDR3, in full, reads CASSIPQWADSNQPQHF.

As concerns this clone: Read data end 3 residues before the CDR3 end; the end is taken from the germline J gene. The chain recombines TRBV5-1 with TRBJ2-3, with 12 bases identical to TRBD2. The germline V gene has CDR1 SGHRS and CDR2 YFSETQ. The CDR3 has 16 amino acids. The CDR3 is CASSFRLAGEVETQYF. CDR3 DNA (partial): TGCGCCAGCAGCTTTAGACTAGCGGGAGAGGTGGAGACG. Supplemented by reference TRBV5-1 and TRBJ2-3, the full variable domain reads KAGVTQTPRYLIKTRGQQVTLSCSPISGHRSVSWYQQTPGQGLQFLFEYFSETQRNKGNFPGRFSGRQFSNSRSEMNVSTLELGDSALYLCASSFRLAGEVETQYFGPGTRLTVL.

Concerning this clone itself: From the germline J gene comes the end of the CDR3, since the read stops 3 residues before it. This rearrangement joins TRBV19 to TRBJ2-2; D not resolved. Looked up from germline, CDR1 is LNHDA and CDR2 is SQIVND (reference sequence). Trimming pared 7 bases from V and 4 bases from J, leaving 10 bases between. The CDR3 extends over 13 amino acids. CDR3 amino acids: CASKTEITGELFF. CDR3 DNA (partial): TGTGCCAGTAAAACAGAGATCACCGGGGAG. The full variable domain, its missing parts supplied by reference TRBV19 and TRBJ2-2, is DGGITQSPKYLFRKEGQNVTLSCEQNLNHDAMYWYRQDPGQGLRLIYYSQIVNDFQKGDIAEGYSVSREKKESFPLTVTSAQKNPTAFYLCASKTEITGELFFGEGSRLTVL.

With respect to this clone: The read ends 3 residues early relative to the CDR3; the germline J gene fills the gap. The chain joins TRBV5-5 to TRBJ1-3; 12 nucleotides agree with TRBD1. This CDR3 contains 15 residues. V was clipped by 4 bases and J by 8 bases; unmatched bases: 7. The germline V gene encodes CDR1 SGHKS and CDR2 YYEKEE (reference sequence). Partial CDR3 DNA: TGTGCCAGCAGCCAACCGGGACAGGGGGCGGACACC. Translating it yields CASSQPGQGADT. Given in full, the CDR3 is CASSQPGQGADTIYF.

As for this clone: With the read ending 3 residues before the CDR3 end, the germline J gene is used to fill in that end. The rearrangement links TRBV2 to TRBJ2-2; possible D gene TRBD2, 6 bases. The CDR3 has 14 amino acids. The germline V gene encodes CDR1 SNHLY and CDR2 FYNNEI. The DNA read from the CDR3 is TGTGCCAGCAGTGCCATCCTCGGGGGAGAAAAG. Translated: CASSAILGGEK. The full CDR3 is CASSAILGGEKLFF.

Comment on this clone: The DNA ends 3 residues before the CDR3 does, and the rest of the CDR3 is filled in from the germline J gene. This chain links TRBV14 with TRBJ1-1; TRBD1 might be the D (5 bases). This CDR3 has 14 amino acids. The V end lost 4 bases, the J end lost 5 bases, and 14 bases lay between the germline ends. The germline V gene has CDR1 SGHDN and CDR2 FVKESK. Here the CDR3 reads CASSPLGGKTEAFF. The part of the CDR3 DNA that was read is TGTGCCAGCAGCCCCTTGGGGGGTAAAACTGAA.